This T cell receptor (beta chain) was documented in a study of T cells in localized non-small cell lung cancer. Findings and limits, study-wide: Peak T cell clonality was found in uninvolved adjacent lung, exceeding tumor.

This clone has only a few counts. Its antigen is still unknown. The CDR3 totals 15 residues. V lost 4 bases to trimming and J lost 4 bases, with 14 bases between them. The germline gives CDR1 MGHRA, CDR2 YSYEKL. The repertoire was sequenced with immunoSEQ multiplex PCR; TCRdb's copy has only in-frame clones and lacks some. The repertoire consists of some 3,500 clones, with roughly 29% occurring once and the leading ten covering over 9.5%. This rearrangement joins TRBV4-1 to TRBJ2-1, with a weak D call TRBD2 (6 bases). This clonotype was sampled from a woman aged 40 to 75 with stage I lung adenocarcinoma. The specimen was normal lung tissue next to the tumor, collected before any cancer treatment. The CDR3 loop is CASSPGLSRYNEQFF. The CDR3 coding sequence is TGCGCCAGCAGCCCCGGACTAAGCAGGTACAATGAGCAGTTCTTC.